This T cell receptor beta chain came from a study of long-term antiretroviral therapy in people with HIV. The study, taken as a whole, reports: CDR3 length ranges were narrower in HIV repertoires than in controls. Post-treatment diversity went higher with ART but stayed below transplant donor controls.

To note about this clone: No antigen is known for it.

Germline CDR1 and CDR2: MNHEY and SMNVEV (reference sequence). J lost 9 bases, V lost 2 bases, and 12 bases had no gene match. The CDR3 consists of 15 residues. Version v3.0 of the immunoSEQ assay was performed at survey level. It was roughly 40,000-50,000 T-cell genomes per sample that sequencing targeted. Using immunoSEQ multiplex PCR, the repertoire was profiled, and TCRdb retains in-frame clones only, with some absent. Here the sample spans about 10,000 clones, roughly 90% being singletons. The receptor comes from a woman between 40 and 55 years old with HIV. The rearrangement links TRBV27 to TRBJ2-7; TRBD1 matches at 8 bases. The input for sequencing was unsorted PBMCs, taken 0.2 years before starting antiretroviral therapy. The CDR3 here is CASSLRTGTALGQYF. In nucleotides, the CDR3 is TGTGCCAGCAGTTTACGGACAGGGACCGCCCTGGGGCAGTACTTC.